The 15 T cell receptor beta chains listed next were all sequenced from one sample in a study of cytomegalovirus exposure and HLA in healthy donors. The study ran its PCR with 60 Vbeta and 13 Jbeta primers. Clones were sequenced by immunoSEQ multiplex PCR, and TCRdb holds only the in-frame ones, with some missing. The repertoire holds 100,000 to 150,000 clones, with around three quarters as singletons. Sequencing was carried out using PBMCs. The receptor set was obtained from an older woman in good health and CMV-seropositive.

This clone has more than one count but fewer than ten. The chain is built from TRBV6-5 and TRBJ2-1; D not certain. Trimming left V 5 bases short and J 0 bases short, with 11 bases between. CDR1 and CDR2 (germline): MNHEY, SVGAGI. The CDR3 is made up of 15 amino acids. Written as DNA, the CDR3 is TGTGCCAGCAGTCCTAGTTGGGTCTCCTACAATGAGCAGTTCTTC. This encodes CASSPSWVSYNEQFF.

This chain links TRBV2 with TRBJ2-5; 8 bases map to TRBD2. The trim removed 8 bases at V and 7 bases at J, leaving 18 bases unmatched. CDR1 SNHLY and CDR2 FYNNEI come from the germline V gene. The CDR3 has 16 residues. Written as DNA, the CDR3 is TGTGCCAGCTCGAGGGGCAGGGTGTACGCGGGGGGGACCCAGTACTTC. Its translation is CASSRGRVYAGGTQYF. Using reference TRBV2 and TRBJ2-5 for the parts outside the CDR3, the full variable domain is EPEVTQTPSHQVTQMGQEVILRCVPISNHLYFYWYRQILGQKVEFLVSFYNNEISEKSEIFDDQFSVERPDGSNFTLKIRSTKLEDSAMYFCASSRGRVYAGGTQYFGPGTRLLVL.

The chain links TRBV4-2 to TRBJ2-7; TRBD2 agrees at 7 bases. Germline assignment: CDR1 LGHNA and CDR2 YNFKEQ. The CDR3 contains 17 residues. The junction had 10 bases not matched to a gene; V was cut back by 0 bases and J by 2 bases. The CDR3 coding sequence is TGTGCCAGCAGCCAAGAATCATCGCGGGAGAGCCCCTACGAGCAGTACTTC. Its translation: CASSQESSRESPYEQYF.

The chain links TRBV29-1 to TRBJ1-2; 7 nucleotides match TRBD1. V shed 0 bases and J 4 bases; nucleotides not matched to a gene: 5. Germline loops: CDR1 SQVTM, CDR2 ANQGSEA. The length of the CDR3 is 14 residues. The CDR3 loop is CSVEDLRTGYGYTF. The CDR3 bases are TGCAGCGTTGAAGATCTTCGGACAGGCTATGGCTACACCTTC.

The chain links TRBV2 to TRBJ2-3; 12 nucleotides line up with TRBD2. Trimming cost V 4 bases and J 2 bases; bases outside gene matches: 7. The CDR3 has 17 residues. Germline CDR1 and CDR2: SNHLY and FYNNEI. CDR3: CASSGFGLAGPTDTQYF. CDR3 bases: TGTGCCAGCAGTGGGTTCGGACTAGCGGGACCCACAGATACGCAGTATTTT.

The chain's CDR3 is CASSWRQVAQETQYF. The CDR3 bases are TGTGCCAGCAGCTGGCGACAGGTCGCCCAAGAGACCCAGTACTTC. The V gene is TRBV5-6, the J gene TRBJ2-5; D is perhaps TRBD1 (6 bases). Germline V gene sequence: CDR1 SGHDT, CDR2 YYEEEE. V gave up 3 bases and J gave up 1 base, with 13 bases separating them. The CDR3 totals 15 residues. The variable domain in full, completed from reference TRBV5-6 and TRBJ2-5, reads DAGVTQSPTHLIKTRGQQVTLRCSPKSGHDTVSWYQQALGQGPQFIFQYYEEEERQRGNFPDRFSGHQFPNYSSELNVNALLLGDSALYLCASSWRQVAQETQYFGPGTRLLVL.

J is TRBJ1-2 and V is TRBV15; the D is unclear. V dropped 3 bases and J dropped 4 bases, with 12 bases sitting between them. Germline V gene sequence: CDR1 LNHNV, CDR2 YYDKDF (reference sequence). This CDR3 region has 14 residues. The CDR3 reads CATSSGDQSYGYTF. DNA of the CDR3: TGTGCCACCAGCAGTGGAGACCAGTCCTATGGCTACACCTTC.

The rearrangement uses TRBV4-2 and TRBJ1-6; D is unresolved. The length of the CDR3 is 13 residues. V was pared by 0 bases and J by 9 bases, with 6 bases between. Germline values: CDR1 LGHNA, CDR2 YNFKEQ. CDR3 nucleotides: TGTGCCAGCAGCCAAGATACGGGTTCACCCCTCCACTTT. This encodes CASSQDTGSPLHF.

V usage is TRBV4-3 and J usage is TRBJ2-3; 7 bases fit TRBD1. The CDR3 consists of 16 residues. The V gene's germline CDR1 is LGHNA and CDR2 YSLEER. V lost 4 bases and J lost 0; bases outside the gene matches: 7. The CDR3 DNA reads TGCGCCAGCAGCCGCCGACAGGGTGGGAGCACAGATACGCAGTATTTT. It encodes CASSRRQGGSTDTQYF.

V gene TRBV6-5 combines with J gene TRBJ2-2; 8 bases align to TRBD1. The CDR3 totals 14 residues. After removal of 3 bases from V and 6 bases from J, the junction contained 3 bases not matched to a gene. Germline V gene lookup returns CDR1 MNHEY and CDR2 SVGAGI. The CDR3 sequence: CASSYSTGAGELFF. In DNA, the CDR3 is TGTGCCAGCAGTTATTCGACAGGGGCCGGGGAGCTGTTTTTT.

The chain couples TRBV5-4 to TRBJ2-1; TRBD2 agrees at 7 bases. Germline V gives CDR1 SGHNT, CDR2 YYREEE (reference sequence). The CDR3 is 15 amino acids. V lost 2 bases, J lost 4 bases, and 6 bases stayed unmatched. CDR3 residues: CASSFPGGTYNEQFF. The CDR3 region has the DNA TGTGCCAGCAGCTTCCCGGGGGGTACATACAATGAGCAGTTCTTC.

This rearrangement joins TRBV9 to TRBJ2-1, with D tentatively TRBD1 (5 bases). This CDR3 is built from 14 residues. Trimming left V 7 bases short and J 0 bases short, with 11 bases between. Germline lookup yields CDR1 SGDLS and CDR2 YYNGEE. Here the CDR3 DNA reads TGTGCCAGCGGTAGACAGAACTCCTACAATGAGCAGTTCTTC. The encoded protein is CASGRQNSYNEQFF.

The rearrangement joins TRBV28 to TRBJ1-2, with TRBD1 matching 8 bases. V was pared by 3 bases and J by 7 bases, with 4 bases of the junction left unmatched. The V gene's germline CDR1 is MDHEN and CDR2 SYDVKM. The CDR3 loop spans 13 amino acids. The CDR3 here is CASSFGQGFGYTF. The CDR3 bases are TGTGCCAGCAGTTTTGGACAGGGCTTTGGCTACACCTTC.

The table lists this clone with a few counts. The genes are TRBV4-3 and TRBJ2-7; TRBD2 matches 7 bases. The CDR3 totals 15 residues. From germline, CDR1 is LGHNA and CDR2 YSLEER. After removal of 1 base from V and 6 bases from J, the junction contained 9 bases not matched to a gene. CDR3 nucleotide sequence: TGCGCCAGCAGCCAAGTGGCGGGAGCGTCGTTCGAGCAGTACTTC. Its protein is CASSQVAGASFEQYF.

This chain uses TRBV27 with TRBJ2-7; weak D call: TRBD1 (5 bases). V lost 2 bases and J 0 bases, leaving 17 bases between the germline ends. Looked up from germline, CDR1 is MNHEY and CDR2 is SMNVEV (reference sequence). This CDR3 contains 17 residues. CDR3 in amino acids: CASSLLQGGKSSYEQYF. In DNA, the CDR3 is TGTGCCAGCAGTTTACTCCAGGGCGGTAAAAGCTCCTACGAGCAGTACTTC.